Following are 7 T cell receptor beta chains from one sample sequenced in a study of identifying expanded T cells in peripheral blood. Assay used: immunoSEQ multiplex PCR; TCRdb lists only in-frame clones, some missing. The top ten hold 15% to 20% of the sample, which has about 110,000 clones, roughly 91% seen once. The material sequenced was blood. These receptor sequences come from a person aged 18 to 75 in good health.

J is TRBJ2-6 and V is TRBV19; unclear D gene. Trimming cost V 7 bases and J 0 bases, with 7 bases left between them. CDR1 is LNHDA and CDR2 is SQIVND in the germline V gene (reference sequence). The CDR3 runs to 14 residues. The CDR3 DNA sequence: TGTGCCAGTACTACAGTCTCTGGGGCCAACGTCCTGACTTTC. Encoded protein: CASTTVSGANVLTF.

The chain has TRBV4-3 and TRBJ1-2, with a tentative D call TRBD1 (6 bases). Germline CDR1 and CDR2: LGHNA and YSLEER. V lost 2 bases, J lost 0 bases, and 13 bases lay in between. CDR3 size: 16 residues. The CDR3 DNA sequence: TGCGCCAGCAGCCAAAGGGGGGGGGCGTCTAACTATGGCTACACCTTC. This encodes CASSQRGGASNYGYTF.

The chain joins TRBV19 to TRBJ1-3; a weak D match, TRBD1 (6 bases). The V end lost 3 bases, the J end lost 0 bases, and 15 bases lay between the germline ends. There are 17 residues in the CDR3. The germline V gene encodes CDR1 LNHDA and CDR2 SQIVND (reference sequence). The CDR3 loop is CASSMMVGAGSGNTIYF. The CDR3 DNA sequence: TGTGCCAGTAGTATGATGGTGGGGGCCGGCTCTGGAAACACCATATATTTT.

This clone was recorded only once. The rearrangement joins TRBV7-2 to TRBJ1-1; maybe TRBD1 (6 bases). Germline V gene lookup returns CDR1 SGHTA and CDR2 FQGNSA. The CDR3 has 15 residues. The V end was cut by 5 bases, the J end by 3 bases, with 16 bases between. CDR3 DNA: TGTGCCAGCAGCCCTCAAACAGGGCAAGACACTGAAGCTTTCTTT. It translates to CASSPQTGQDTEAFF.

The J gene is TRBJ1-3, the V gene TRBV4-3; possible D gene TRBD1, 6 bases. Germline assignment: CDR1 LGHNA and CDR2 YSLEER. Between the trimmed V and J ends, which lost 8 bases and 0 bases, there was a span of 11 bases. The CDR3 is 14 residues long. CDR3 in DNA: TGCGCCAGCGGGGACACAAGCTCTGGAAACACCATATATTTT. Translation gives CASGDTSSGNTIYF.

Regarding this clone: An end of the junction does not agree with germline; a read error may underlie this. The CDR3 region is CASSKGFGEPFNEQFF. CDR3 DNA: TGTGCCAGCAGTAAGGGTTTTGGGGAGCCATTCAATGAGCAGTTCTTC. This sequence joins TRBV19 and TRBJ2-1; possible D gene TRBD2, 5 bases. The germline CDR1 and CDR2 sequences are LNHDA and SQIVND (reference sequence). This CDR3 is 16 amino acids long.

A single count supports this clone. V gene TRBV5-6 combines with J gene TRBJ1-6, with 10 bases that match TRBD1. The length of the CDR3 is 15 residues. The germline V gene has CDR1 SGHDT and CDR2 YYEEEE. V gave up 3 bases and J gave up 10 bases; unmatched junction bases: 7. The CDR3: CASSWYGTGESPLHF. The CDR3 nucleotides read TGTGCCAGCAGCTGGTATGGGACAGGGGAATCACCCCTCCACTTT.